The T cell receptor (beta chain) described here comes from a study of shared clonotypes between healthy human individuals (dated by TCRdb to the early 2020s). Regarding the study in general: The cohort comprised a couple of women and a few men aged 18 to 49 years. To estimate repertoire size and how much clonotype sharing occurs between individuals, the study deeply sequenced the blood TCR repertoires of about five healthy adults. Leukapheresis yielded between about 0.9 and 9 billion PBMCs per donor. Libraries were prepared and TCR repertoires were sequenced by different laboratories using diverse techniques, in order to increase sequencing depth and limit assay-specific biases.

For this clone: Which antigen it targets is not known. The record has no base qualities; no much larger clone is one base away.

The donors were healthy, HIV-negative adults who had no recently reported acute infections or vaccinations. Every donor was a Caucasian adult living in Nashville, Tennessee, USA. For unsorted samples, roughly 91 million PBMCs were counted, and genomic DNA was extracted using the QIAamp DNA Blood Mini kit. After blood collection by leukapheresis, PBMCs were isolated using Ficoll-Histopaque density gradient centrifugation and then cryopreserved in the vapor phase of liquid nitrogen. TCR CDR3 regions were amplified from genomic DNA by multiplex PCR using the deep immunoSEQ assay. Extracted genomic DNA from each cell subset was distributed evenly across all wells of several immunoSEQ 96-well plates, and each plate was treated as a replicate. Each replicate PCR for unsorted PBMC received roughly 300 ng genomic DNA, equal to approximately 30,000 T cell genomes. Genomic DNA from unsorted PBMC was sequenced over ten immunoSEQ deep assay plates. Purified libraries were measured with a Qubit 3.0 fluorometer, size-checked on a Bioanalyzer 2100, and measured again with the KAPA Library Quantification kit. Each immunoSEQ 96-well plate was sequenced on its own single-read 150-cycle Illumina NextSeq 550 flow cell. The authors' analysis ran thus. Because only junctional sequences without quality scores were contained in the immunoSEQ output, filtering matching that applied to full-length reads could not be performed. Sequences were annotated with PyIR, a Python wrapper for IgBLAST v1.9, and V/J genes and CDR3 were assigned using IMGT germline references. Reads were filtered out if the reads had weak V/J assignments (E-value above 1e-6), no CDR3, stop codons, out-of-frame junctions, or ambiguous translated residues. V3J clonotypes were defined by identical inferred V gene, J gene, and CDR3 amino acid sequence. To compute the percentage overlap between repertoires, the number of shared unique clonotypes was divided by the size of the smaller repertoire. Richness of each repertoire was evaluated using RTK rarefaction, the Chao1 estimator, and Recon v2.1 estimates of unobserved clonotypes. Not all clones reach the TCRdb copy of this immuneACCESS table, which keeps in-frame sequences only. Checked studies attribute under half of the gap to unresolved V genes and leave the rest unexplained. V and J calls and clone size are copied from that table; D and trimming were computed from the DNA. This sample holds approximately 500,000 clones; about four fifths were observed only once. The ten largest clones capture 10% to 15% of the sample.

V sheds 4 bases and J sheds 4 bases, leaving 9 bases between their ends. CDR1 and CDR2 are read off the germline V gene as SQVTM and ANQGSEA. The CDR3 sequence holds 12 residues, the cysteine and phenylalanine included. This entry keeps only the CDR3 DNA: 36 bases, framed from base 1. Results and caveats for the whole study, not just this receptor: Based on pairwise subsampling, the degree of clonotype sharing among donors was expected to be affected by sequencing depth. Only blood was sampled, and tissue TCR repertoires likely differ from those in blood. The genetic and exposure-history diversity represented was limited by the small number of donors.

Recombination joined TRBV29-1 with TRBJ2-3; a weak D assignment points to TRBD2 (5 bases agree). This receptor was obtained from a woman between 40 and 50 years old in good health. Some clones in this sample may be carry-over from other donors' samples. Sequences were obtained from PBMCs. The sequence in DNA is TGCAGCGTTGTAGAGGGAGCAGATACGCAGTATTTT. It is translated as CSVVEGADTQYF.